The clone carrying this TCR beta chain was detected a few times. This sample is part of a study of human T cells and chemical hapten exposure. Germline assignment: CDR1 SGHRS and CDR2 YFSETQ. Trimming left V 3 bases short and J 3 bases short, with 7 bases between. The CDR3 covers 12 residues. Indicated time point: pre-sensitization, week 0. The sample's treatment: therapeutic diphenylcyclopropenone sensitization with weekly scalp DPC. TCRdb reprocessed the RACE reads via MiXCR and lists one record per CDR3 protein. Found here are 50,000 to 65,000 distinct CDR3 sequences, roughly 6.7% of them singletons; the top ten hold around 1.6%.

Material: whole blood, obtained in connection with sensitization to the hapten diphenylcyclopropenone (DPC). The gene calls are TRBV5-1 and TRBJ2-7; D is perhaps TRBD1 or TRBD2 (5 bases each). This TCR was recovered from a woman aged 25 to 39 with alopecia areata. Some clones in this sample may be carry-over from other donors' samples. The CDR3 loop reads CASSWDVYEQYF. In DNA, the CDR3 is TGCGCCAGCAGCTGGGACGTCTACGAGCAGTACTTC. Full variable domain (remainder filled in from reference TRBV5-1 and TRBJ2-7): KAGVTQTPRYLIKTRGQQVTLSCSPISGHRSVSWYQQTPGQGLQFLFEYFSETQRNKGNFPGRFSGRQFSNSRSEMNVSTLELGDSALYLCASSWDVYEQYFGPGTRLTVT.